Below are 2 T cell receptor beta chains sequenced from a single sample in a study of CD8 T cells in ankylosing spondylitis. TCRdb independently ran MiXCR on the 5' RACE reads; one entry per CDR3 protein. The data hold 800,000 to 900,000 distinct CDR3 sequences, with about 10% observed a single time. The study, taken as a whole, reports: Characteristic, it appeared, of ankylosing spondylitis blood was a TCR beta motif of about eight highly homologous variants.

No antigen is known for these receptors. Sequenced material: blood, either unsorted or a sorted T cell fraction (not recorded which). These receptors all stem from a male donor with ankylosing spondylitis.

This clonotype was seen repeatedly, ten times or more. This chain connects TRBV29-1 to TRBJ2-1, with 10 bases identical to TRBD2. Germline CDR1 and CDR2: SQVTM and ANQGSEA. Trimming took 7 bases from V and 7 from J; bases not matched to a gene: 13. The CDR3 loop spans 15 amino acids. The CDR3 protein is CSAGAGTSVRNEQFF. DNA of the CDR3: TGCAGCGCCGGAGCCGGGACTAGCGTTAGGAATGAGCAGTTCTTC.

This clonotype was counted ten times or more. This chain connects TRBV20-1 to TRBJ1-5; D is undetermined. The CDR3 totals 13 residues. Trimming cost V 3 bases and J 3 bases, with 9 bases left between them. The germline CDR1 and CDR2 sequences are DFQATT and SNEGSKA (reference sequence). The CDR3 DNA is TGCAGTGCTAGGGACCAGTACAATCAGCCCCAGCATTTT. Its protein is CSARDQYNQPQHF.